Each of the 31 T cell receptor beta chains below was sequenced from the same sample in a study of T-cell reconstitution after alpha-beta-depleted transplantation in children. Unique molecular identifiers featured in how the TCRbeta library was prepared. Each CDR3 protein gets one entry after TCRdb re-called the PCR reads with MiXCR. The sample shows roughly 100,000 distinct CDR3 sequences, about 6.8% of them seen only once. The source was PBMCs, collected before TCRalphabeta/CD19-depleted stem cell transplant. These receptor sequences come from a boy younger than 10 with acute lymphoblastic leukemia, due to receive a stem cell transplant.

The sample holds many counts of this clonotype. The chain employs TRBV4-1 and TRBJ2-2; 9 bases line up with TRBD1. The trim removed 4 bases at V and 6 bases at J, leaving 6 bases unmatched. The CDR3 loop spans 15 amino acids. Germline V gene data show CDR1 as MGHRA and CDR2 as YSYEKL. The CDR3 loop is CASSLQGAAAGELFF. DNA for the CDR3: TGCGCCAGCAGCCTACAGGGGGCGGCGGCCGGGGAGCTGTTTTTT.

This clonotype has a handful of counts. The CDR3 loop is CSARGRERETQYF. The CDR3 DNA reads TGCAGTGCTAGGGGCAGGGAACGGGAGACCCAGTACTTC. This chain connects TRBV20-1 to TRBJ2-5; perhaps TRBD1 as D (5 bases). The CDR3 consists of 13 residues. Germline V gene data show CDR1 as DFQATT and CDR2 as SNEGSKA (reference sequence). Trimming removed 3 bases from V and 5 bases from J, with 13 bases in between.

In its sample, this clonotype was seen a few times. The rearrangement uses TRBV2 and TRBJ2-7; TRBD2 matches 13 bases. The CDR3 extends over 16 amino acids. With V trimmed by 2 bases and J by 7 bases, 8 bases remained unmatched. CDR1 and CDR2 (germline): SNHLY, FYNNEI. The CDR3 coding sequence is TGTGCCAGCAGTGAAACTAGCGGGGGGGTAGCCCGTGAGCAGTACTTC. Its protein product is CASSETSGGVAREQYF.

This clonotype was seen a handful of times. The chain carries TRBV20-1 and TRBJ1-5; 10 nucleotides align to TRBD1. CDR1 is DFQATT and CDR2 is SNEGSKA in the germline V gene (reference sequence). CDR3 length equals 16 residues. Trimming cost V 1 base and J 1 base; bases outside gene matches: 4. CDR3 region: CSARAGTGVSNQPQHF. The DNA of the CDR3 is TGCAGTGCTAGAGCCGGGACAGGGGTAAGCAATCAGCCCCAGCATTTT.

This rearrangement joins TRBV28 to TRBJ1-5, with TRBD1 as a possible D gene (5 bases). CDR3 length equals 16 residues. Germline values: CDR1 MDHEN, CDR2 SYDVKM. The V gene lost 3 bases and the J gene lost 4 bases, with 16 bases spanning the gap. This CDR3 reads CASSFSGRARNQPQHF. DNA of the CDR3: TGTGCCAGCAGTTTTTCCGGCAGGGCGAGGAATCAGCCCCAGCATTTT.

There are a few counts of this clonotype. The chain employs TRBV20-1 and TRBJ2-5; 7 bases map to TRBD2. Losses at the gene ends were 3 bases for V and 1 base for J; bases not matched to a gene: 11. There are 16 residues in the CDR3. Germline CDR1 reads DFQATT; CDR2 reads SNEGSKA (reference sequence). The CDR3 loop is CSASKAGKIFQETQYF. The CDR3 DNA is TGCAGTGCTAGTAAAGCGGGGAAGATATTCCAAGAGACCCAGTACTTC.

At least ten counts were recorded for this clonotype. The chain couples TRBV7-2 to TRBJ1-1; D uncertain. Germline values: CDR1 SGHTA, CDR2 FQGNSA. Trimming shortened V by 2 bases and J by 7 bases, and 14 bases separated the two germline ends. The CDR3 runs to 14 residues. The CDR3 reads CASSLREGGIEAFF. CDR3 DNA: TGTGCCAGCAGCTTAAGGGAGGGAGGGATTGAAGCTTTCTTT.

The chain couples TRBV12-3 or TRBV12-4 to TRBJ1-5, with a weak D call TRBD1 (6 bases). This CDR3 spans 15 amino acids. V was shortened by 4 bases and J by 4 bases, with 14 bases between the two germline ends. The CDR3 DNA reads TGTGCCAGCAGTTCCACCACAGGGCCGAATCAGCCCCAGCATTTT. Translation: CASSSTTGPNQPQHF.

Ten or more counts support this clonotype. CDR3 nucleotide sequence: TGCAGTGCTAGACAAACAGCGAATCAGCCCCAGCATTTT. This encodes CSARQTANQPQHF. The rearrangement uses TRBV20-1 and TRBJ1-5; unclear D gene. The germline CDR1 and CDR2 sequences are DFQATT and SNEGSKA (reference sequence). V was clipped by 2 bases and J by 4 bases, with 9 bases between them. The CDR3 covers 13 residues.

The table lists this clonotype with many counts. V usage is TRBV6-1 and J usage is TRBJ2-1; the D gene could be TRBD1 or TRBD2 (7 bases each). The V gene's germline CDR1 is MNHNS and CDR2 SASEGT. This CDR3 has 16 amino acids. The V gene lost 1 base and the J gene lost 5 bases, with 15 bases spanning the gap. The DNA for the CDR3 is TGTGCCAGCAGTGAAGAGGGGGGGACAGCTAACAATGAGCAGTTCTTC. It codes for CASSEEGGTANNEQFF.

The chain couples TRBV12-3 or TRBV12-4 to TRBJ2-5; D could derive from TRBD1 or TRBD2 (5 bases each). This CDR3 has 14 residues. V gave up 4 bases and J gave up 2 bases, with 11 bases separating them. The CDR3 sequence: CASSSWDGQETQYF. Written as DNA, the CDR3 is TGTGCCAGCAGTTCCTGGGACGGTCAAGAGACCCAGTACTTC.

V and J are TRBV25-1 and TRBJ1-5; 7 bases line up with TRBD1. Germline V CDR1 and CDR2: MGHDK, SYGVNS. CDR3 length: 14 amino acids. With 2 bases clipped from V and 6 bases from J, the junction kept 4 bases outside the gene matches. The CDR3 nucleotides read TGTGCCAGCAGTGAACAGGGGGTTATTCAGCCCCAGCATTTT. This sequence encodes CASSEQGVIQPQHF.

This clonotype was observed many times. This chain connects TRBV5-5 to TRBJ2-3; 12 nucleotides agree with TRBD2. V trimming: 0 bases; J trimming: 6 bases; junction bases outside the gene matches: 11. The CDR3 covers 18 residues. Germline lookup yields CDR1 SGHKS and CDR2 YYEKEE (reference sequence). The CDR3 loop is CASSLAAVLAGGRDTQYF. The CDR3 coding sequence is TGTGCCAGCAGCTTGGCCGCTGTTCTAGCGGGGGGGCGCGATACGCAGTATTTT.

The sample holds a few counts of this clonotype. The chain carries TRBV7-8 and TRBJ2-7, with 7 bases that match TRBD1. Germline V gene lookup returns CDR1 SGHVS and CDR2 FQNEAQ. This CDR3 spans 16 amino acids. J was trimmed by 5 bases and V by 5 bases; bases with no gene match: 15. The CDR3 DNA follows: TGTGCCAGCAGCCTTAGGGGGCAGGGGGTTATCAACGAGCAGTACTTC. Protein product: CASSLRGQGVINEQYF.

The V and J genes are TRBV18 and TRBJ2-2; 8 bases match TRBD1. J gave up 4 bases and V 3 bases, and 7 bases lay outside the gene matches. Germline assignment: CDR1 KGHSH and CDR2 LQKENI. The CDR3 sequence is 16 residues long. The CDR3 region is CASSPRTGTGTGELFF. The CDR3 bases are TGTGCCAGCTCACCGAGGACAGGGACGGGCACCGGGGAGCTGTTTTTT. Filled out from reference TRBV18 and TRBJ2-2, the complete variable domain reads NAGVMQNPRHLVRRRGQEARLRCSPMKGHSHVYWYRQLPEEGLKFMVYLQKENIIDESGMPKERFSAEFPKEGPSILRIQQVVRGDSAAYFCASSPRTGTGTGELFFGEGSRLTVL.

Comments on this clonotype: Being one base from a much bigger clone, this may be a read error. Lacking the conserved final phenylalanine or tryptophan, this CDR3 likely reflects a read error. The V call is TRBV5-1, the J call TRBJ1-1, with D unclear. The CDR3 totals 15 residues. CDR1 and CDR2 (germline): SGHRS, YFSETQ. Between the trimmed V and J ends, which lost 0 bases and 0 bases, there was a span of 9 bases. CDR3 DNA sequence: TGCGCCAGCAGCTTGGGGGAAGCCATGAACACTGAAGCTTTCTCT. Translated, it gives CASSLGEAMNTEAFS.

This clonotype has more than one count but fewer than ten. A much larger clone is a single base away; this may be a read error. The rearrangement uses TRBV7-9 and TRBJ2-1, with 11 bases aligning to TRBD2. Germline CDR1 and CDR2: SEHNR and FQNEAQ (reference sequence). The CDR3 has 15 residues. CDR3 DNA sequence: TGTGCCAGAAGCTTGACTAGCGGGGAGTACAATGAGCAGTTCTTC. This sequence encodes CARSLTSGEYNEQFF.

This clonotype was observed many times. The chain carries TRBV3-1 and TRBJ1-2; TRBD1 is a possible D gene (5 bases). The germline V and J ends were trimmed by 3 bases and 6 bases, with 23 bases remaining between them. The CDR3 is 17 amino acids. Germline V lookup: CDR1 LGHDT, CDR2 YNNKEL (reference sequence). The CDR3 nucleotides are TGTGCCAGCAGCCACATAGGGCCCAGGGTTGAGGCTGATGGCTACACCTTC. Translated, it gives CASSHIGPRVEADGYTF.

Many counts were recorded for this clonotype. The rearrangement links TRBV10-3 to TRBJ2-3; 8 positions match TRBD2. The CDR3 is 16 amino acids. The J segment lost 4 bases and the V segment lost 2 bases, leaving 8 bases of the junction unmatched. CDR1 and CDR2 (germline): ENHRY, SYGVKD. The CDR3 sequence: CAISETPGLGPDTQYF. The CDR3 DNA reads TGTGCCATCAGTGAGACCCCGGGACTAGGACCAGATACGCAGTATTTT.

Only a few counts were recorded for this clonotype. This sequence joins TRBV6-4 and TRBJ1-6; D gene uncertain. Germline values: CDR1 MRHNA, CDR2 SNTAGT. CDR3 length: 14 amino acids. Trimming shortened V by 6 bases and J by 7 bases, and 13 bases separated the two germline ends. This chain's CDR3 is CASREDGFNSPLHF. For the CDR3, the DNA is TGTGCCAGCAGGGAGGACGGATTCAATTCACCCCTCCACTTT.

The table lists this clonotype with many counts. The chain recombines TRBV5-5 with TRBJ2-5, with D tentatively TRBD1 (6 bases). Germline V lookup: CDR1 SGHKS, CDR2 YYEKEE (reference sequence). CDR3 length: 15 amino acids. The ends were cut back, 2 bases at V and 4 bases at J, with 15 bases in the middle. The CDR3 DNA follows: TGTGCCAGCAGCTTCTTTTCGGGACAAGCAGAGACCCAGTACTTC. It encodes CASSFFSGQAETQYF.

This clonotype occurred many times. CDR3 sequence (DNA): TGTGCCACTTCAGCTTCAACTAATGAAAAACTGTTTTTT. This translates into CATSASTNEKLFF. The chain combines TRBV3-1 with TRBJ1-4; unclear D gene. The CDR3 spans 13 residues. Germline V gene data show CDR1 as LGHDT and CDR2 as YNNKEL (reference sequence). The V gene lost 10 bases and the J gene lost 0 bases, with 9 bases spanning the gap. The whole variable domain, filled in from reference TRBV3-1 and TRBJ1-4, reads DTAVSQTPKYLVTQMGNDKSIKCEQNLGHDTMYWYKQDSKKFLKIMFSYNNKELIINETVPNRFSPKSPDKAHLNLHINSLELGDSAVYFCATSASTNEKLFFGSGTQLSVL.

The V and J genes are TRBV3-1 and TRBJ1-3; D is ambiguous. Trimming shortened V by 2 bases and J by 3 bases, and 2 bases separated the two germline ends. Germline V gene sequence: CDR1 LGHDT, CDR2 YNNKEL (reference sequence). The length of the CDR3 is 12 residues. CDR3: CASSQSGNTIYF. The CDR3 DNA sequence: TGTGCCAGCAGCCAAAGTGGAAACACCATATATTTT.

This clonotype was picked up a small number of times. The rearrangement uses TRBV6-5 and TRBJ2-7, with 9 positions matching TRBD1. CDR1 and CDR2 (germline): MNHEY, SVGAGI. The length of the CDR3 is 15 residues. V shed 4 bases, J shed 3 bases, and the junction held 7 bases outside the gene matches. CDR3 residues: CASSSPGQGVYEQYF. The DNA for the CDR3 is TGTGCCAGCAGTTCACCGGGACAGGGAGTCTACGAGCAGTACTTC.

There are a few counts of this clonotype. The chain combines TRBV24-1 with TRBJ2-2, with a weak D call TRBD1 (7 bases). The CDR3 runs to 17 residues. Germline CDR1 is KGHDR and CDR2 is SFDVKD. With 5 bases removed from V and 1 base from J, the gap between germline ends came to 16 bases. The CDR3 coding sequence is TGTGCCACCAGTGGCCCACGCCAGGGGGGGAACACCGGGGAGCTGTTTTTT. This codes for CATSGPRQGGNTGELFF.

In its sample, this clonotype was seen a few times. This chain connects TRBV10-2 to TRBJ2-5; 8 bases match TRBD1. V trimming: 10 bases; J trimming: 3 bases; junction bases outside the gene matches: 4. Germline V gene lookup returns CDR1 WSHSY and CDR2 SAAADI. This CDR3 is 12 amino acids long. The CDR3 DNA sequence: TGCGCCACCATGACAGGGGAAGAGACCCAGTACTTC. It encodes CATMTGEETQYF.

This clonotype came up many times. The rearrangement joins TRBV5-1 to TRBJ2-5; 10 bases map to TRBD1. After removal of 4 bases from V and 5 bases from J, the junction contained 2 bases not matched to a gene. This CDR3 is 13 amino acids long. Germline V lookup: CDR1 SGHRS, CDR2 YFSETQ. The CDR3 nucleotides read TGCGCCAGCAGCCCGGGACAGGGGGAGACCCAGTACTTC. Translated: CASSPGQGETQYF.

Ten or more counts support this clonotype. The chain combines TRBV5-6 with TRBJ2-1; TRBD2 aligns across 9 bases. CDR3 length: 16 amino acids. The ends lost 3 bases at V and 6 bases at J; junction bases unmatched: 10. Germline V CDR1 and CDR2: SGHDT, YYEEEE. CDR3 region: CASSYTPGLALNEQFF. The CDR3 region has the DNA TGTGCCAGCAGCTATACACCGGGACTAGCACTCAATGAGCAGTTCTTC.

This clonotype has ten or more counts. J is TRBJ1-1 and V is TRBV28, with 7 positions matching TRBD1. The J segment lost 1 base and the V segment lost 5 bases, leaving 7 bases of the junction unmatched. The CDR3 runs to 15 residues. Germline V gene lookup returns CDR1 MDHEN and CDR2 SYDVKM. The CDR3 DNA reads as TGTGCCAGCAGTCTTACCAGGGGGGGGAACACTGAAGCTTTCTTT. Protein sequence: CASSLTRGGNTEAFF. Supplemented by reference TRBV28 and TRBJ1-1, the full variable domain reads DVKVTQSSRYLVKRTGEKVFLECVQDMDHENMFWYRQDPGLGLRLIYFSYDVKMKEKGDIPEGYSVSREKKERFSLILESASTNQTSMYLCASSLTRGGNTEAFFGQGTRLTVV.

This clonotype came up a few times. V usage is TRBV3-1 and J usage is TRBJ2-6; TRBD1 agrees at 11 bases. Unmatched junction bases numbered 2, after V lost 4 bases and J lost 0 bases. Germline loops: CDR1 LGHDT, CDR2 YNNKEL (reference sequence). This CDR3 comprises 17 residues. CDR3 loop: CASSLGTGGSGANVLTF. The CDR3 DNA follows: TGTGCCAGCAGCCTTGGGACAGGGGGCTCTGGGGCCAACGTCCTGACTTTC.

This clonotype was detected only a few times. This chain links TRBV5-1 with TRBJ2-3, with no clear D. Germline V gene sequence: CDR1 SGHRS, CDR2 YFSETQ. Trimming pared 0 bases from V and 1 base from J, leaving 9 bases between. The CDR3 is 15 amino acids. CDR3 in amino acids: CASSLESRRTDTQYF. For the CDR3, the DNA is TGCGCCAGCAGCTTGGAATCGCGCCGCACAGATACGCAGTATTTT.